This is a list of T cell receptor beta chains from one sample in a study of OX40 agonist ivuxolimab in advanced cancers. Assay used: immunoSEQ multiplex PCR; TCRdb lists only in-frame clones, some missing. The sample includes more than 60,000 clones, 80% to 90% of them seen just once. The source material was CD4+ or CD8+ T cells sorted from blood, sampled in a trial of the OX40 agonist ivuxolimab. Receptors originate from an adult with an advanced solid tumor such as melanoma, head and neck, liver or kidney cancer. CDR3s include the opening cysteine and the closing phenylalanine or tryptophan. D genes are given only for firm matches. Only some rows state a clone size, as once, few, many or a class for expanded clones.

D gene	V gene	J gene	clone size	CDR3 protein	CDR3 DNA
-	TRBV7-9	TRBJ1-6	-	CASSSSLDRSSYNSPLHF	TGTGCCAGCAGCTCTTCCCTGGACCGGAGCTCCTATAATTCACCCCTCCACTTT
-	TRBV18	TRBJ1-3	-	CASSLRDGPSGNTIYF	TGTGCCAGCTCACTACGGGACGGACCCTCTGGAAACACCATATATTTT
-	TRBV5-4	TRBJ1-1	-	CASSPGMNTEAFF	TGTGCCAGCAGCCCCGGGATGAACACTGAAGCTTTCTTT
TRBD1	TRBV10-3	TRBJ2-3	-	CAMGTGFTDTQYF	TGTGCCATGGGGACAGGGTTCACAGATACGCAGTATTTT
-	TRBV5-1	TRBJ2-2	-	CASSTITATGELFF	TGCGCCAGCAGCACAATAACAGCGACCGGGGAGCTGTTTTTT
-	TRBV5-1	TRBJ2-2	-	CASKSGDSYTGELFF	TGCGCCAGCAAGTCGGGGGACAGCTACACCGGGGAGCTGTTTTTT
-	TRBV11-3	TRBJ2-7	-	CASSPRQLYEQYF	TGTGCCAGCAGCCCAAGACAGCTATACGAGCAGTACTTC
-	TRBV20-1	TRBJ2-1	-	CSPPSYNEQFF	TGCAGTCCCCCGTCCTACAATGAGCAGTTCTTC
-	TRBV6-5	TRBJ1-2	-	CASSYLGGSGYTF	TGTGCCAGCAGTTACTTGGGGGGCTCTGGCTACACCTTC
-	TRBV9	TRBJ2-2	-	CASSAAFGTGELFF	TGTGCCAGCAGCGCCGCCTTCGGAACCGGGGAGCTGTTTTTT
-	TRBV21-1	TRBJ2-3	-	CASSKSSDTQYF	TGTGCCAGCAGCAAAAGTTCGGATACGCAGTATTTT
-	TRBV4-2	TRBJ2-5	-	CASSPNPGIADQETQYF	TGTGCCAGCAGCCCGAACCCCGGGATAGCGGACCAAGAGACCCAGTACTTC
TRBD1	TRBV11-3	TRBJ1-2	-	CASSRGQGAFYGYTF	TGTGCCAGCAGCCGGGGACAGGGGGCTTTCTATGGCTACACCTTC
-	TRBV7-7	TRBJ2-6	-	CASSPLPGVLGANVLTF	TGTGCTAGCAGCCCCCTCCCCGGGGTTCTCGGGGCCAACGTCCTGACTTTC
TRBD1	TRBV18	TRBJ1-2	-	CASSPTGGHYGYTF	TGTGCCAGCTCACCTACAGGGGGCCACTATGGCTACACCTTC
-	TRBV2	TRBJ2-7	-	CASSERDTTYEQYF	TGTGCCAGCAGTGAAAGGGACACTACCTACGAGCAGTACTTC
TRBD2	TRBV11-3	TRBJ2-1	-	CASTFLGLAGGSYNEQFF	TGTGCCAGCACATTCCTAGGACTAGCGGGAGGTTCCTACAATGAGCAGTTCTTC
-	TRBV7-8	TRBJ1-1	once	CASSPWDRGGTEAFF	TGTGCCAGCAGCCCATGGGACCGGGGAGGGACTGAAGCTTTCTTT
TRBD1	TRBV25-1	TRBJ2-2	-	CASSEQGDGELFF	TGTGCCAGCAGTGAACAGGGGGACGGGGAGCTGTTTTTT
TRBD2	TRBV11-3	TRBJ2-7	-	CASSPQGGLAGGDEQYF	TGTGCCAGCAGCCCGCAGGGGGGACTAGCGGGAGGTGACGAGCAGTACTTC
-	TRBV27	TRBJ1-1	few	CASKDGGTEAFF	TGTGCCAGCAAGGACGGGGGCACTGAAGCTTTCTTT
-	TRBV9	TRBJ2-3	-	CASSVGGVRTDTQYF	TGTGCCAGCAGCGTAGGGGGCGTGAGAACAGATACGCAGTATTTT
-	TRBV10-3	TRBJ2-5	-	CAISVSLSETQYF	TGTGCCATCAGTGTCAGTCTCTCCGAGACCCAGTACTTC
-	TRBV30	TRBJ2-3	-	CAWTLGDTQYF	TGTGCCTGGACCCTCGGGGATACGCAGTATTTT
-	TRBV10-1	TRBJ2-1	-	CASIGRPNEQFF	TGCGCCAGCATAGGACGTCCCAATGAGCAGTTCTTC
TRBD2	TRBV18	TRBJ2-1	-	CASSPPGLAENEQFF	TGTGCCAGCTCACCCCCGGGACTAGCGGAAAATGAGCAGTTCTTC
TRBD2	TRBV30	TRBJ2-5	-	CAWSVAGAPGVETQYF	TGTGCCTGGAGCGTAGCGGGAGCTCCCGGGGTAGAGACCCAGTACTTC
-	TRBV6-4	TRBJ2-3	-	CASSDGSTDTQYF	TGTGCCAGCAGTGACGGGAGCACAGATACGCAGTATTTT
-	TRBV6-1	TRBJ1-3	-	CATRDNSGNTIYF	TGTGCCACCCGGGACAACTCTGGAAACACCATATATTTT
TRBD2	TRBV14	TRBJ2-7	-	CASSSLAGGYEQYF	TGTGCCAGCTCCTCCCTTGCGGGAGGGTACGAGCAGTACTTC
-	TRBV14	TRBJ2-5	-	CASSPRVGLQETQYF	TGTGCCAGCAGCCCCAGGGTCGGATTACAAGAGACCCAGTACTTC
-	TRBV7-9	TRBJ2-7	-	CASSLGGGRDVYEQYF	TGTGCCAGCAGCTTAGGAGGCGGGCGGGACGTTTACGAGCAGTACTTC
TRBD1	TRBV19	TRBJ1-5	-	CASSQTDRATGQPQHF	TGTGCCAGTAGTCAAACTGACAGGGCTACGGGGCAGCCCCAGCATTTT
-	TRBV29-1	TRBJ1-2	-	CSVDRANYGYTF	TGCAGCGTTGACCGAGCTAACTATGGCTACACCTTC
TRBD2	TRBV18	TRBJ2-2	-	CASSPKLAGDTGELFF	TGTGCCAGCTCACCAAAACTAGCGGGAGACACCGGGGAGCTGTTTTTT
-	TRBV7-3	TRBJ2-1	-	CASSLTGAYNEQFF	TGTGCCAGCAGCTTAACGGGGGCCTACAATGAGCAGTTCTTC
-	TRBV7-7	TRBJ2-3	-	CASSLLGGATDTQYF	TGTGCTAGCAGCTTACTGGGGGGGGCCACAGATACGCAGTATTTT
-	TRBV7-2	TRBJ1-1	-	CASSSQAGWTEAFF	TGTGCCAGCAGCTCCCAAGCAGGTTGGACTGAAGCTTTCTTT
TRBD1	TRBV29-1	TRBJ1-6	-	CSVGGTGSSPLHF	TGCAGCGTTGGGGGGACAGGGTCTTCACCCCTCCACTTT
TRBD1	TRBV9	TRBJ2-2	-	CASNKGQGVTGELFF	TGTGCCAGCAACAAGGGACAGGGGGTCACCGGGGAGCTGTTTTTT
-	TRBV7-3	TRBJ1-2	-	CASSPNGGGIGSYTF	TGTGCCAGCAGCCCAAATGGGGGAGGGATAGGTAGCTACACCTTC
TRBD1	TRBV18	TRBJ2-5	-	CASSPLRGLETQYF	TGTGCCAGCTCACCACTGAGGGGGCTGGAGACCCAGTACTTC
TRBD1	TRBV9	TRBJ2-1	-	CASSFTGGIYNEQFF	TGTGCCAGCAGCTTCACAGGGGGGATTTACAATGAGCAGTTCTTC
-	TRBV15	TRBJ1-4	once	CATSSGGRENEKLFF	TGTGCCACCAGCAGTGGGGGGAGAGAAAATGAAAAACTGTTTTTT
TRBD1	TRBV27	TRBJ1-1	few	CASSWIDRGTEAFF	TGTGCCAGCAGTTGGATAGACAGGGGCACTGAAGCTTTCTTT
-	TRBV9	TRBJ2-1	once	CASSVAQNNEQFF	TGTGCCAGCAGCGTAGCACAGAACAATGAGCAGTTCTTC
-	TRBV5-1	TRBJ1-6	once	CASSLAGGSPLHF	TGCGCCAGCAGCTTGGCCGGGGGATCACCCCTCCACTTT
TRBD1	TRBV28	TRBJ2-3	-	CASSSTPGQGTDTQYF	TGTGCCAGCAGTTCCACCCCGGGACAGGGGACCGATACGCAGTATTTT
TRBD1	TRBV5-4	TRBJ1-1	once	CASRTGARAMNTEAFF	TGTGCCAGCAGGACAGGGGCCCGGGCGATGAACACTGAAGCTTTCTTT
TRBD1	TRBV5-1	TRBJ2-7	-	CASSWGQTSGLNEQYF	TGCGCCAGCAGCTGGGGACAGACCTCTGGCCTTAACGAGCAGTACTTC
-	TRBV27	TRBJ2-5	-	CASSPDRFRETQYF	TGTGCCAGCAGCCCAGACAGGTTCCGGGAGACCCAGTACTTC
-	TRBV2	TRBJ2-1	once	CASSRDWTGNEQFF	TGTGCCAGCAGTCGGGACTGGACGGGGAATGAGCAGTTCTTC
-	TRBV11-1	TRBJ2-3	-	CASSLGQSAPDTQYF	TGTGCCAGCAGCTTAGGTCAGTCGGCACCCGATACGCAGTATTTT
-	TRBV5-8	TRBJ1-2	-	CASSPPGSNYGYTF	TGTGCCAGCAGCCCCCCGGGGTCCAACTATGGCTACACCTTC
TRBD2	TRBV7-2	TRBJ2-1	-	CASSSTLAGGYNEQFF	TGTGCCAGCAGCTCCACCTTAGCGGGGGGCTACAATGAGCAGTTCTTC
TRBD1	TRBV18	TRBJ2-7	-	CASSPIGGSAYEQYF	TGTGCCAGCTCACCGATAGGGGGCAGCGCATACGAGCAGTACTTC
TRBD2	TRBV28	TRBJ2-2	-	CASRPGGNTGELFF	TGTGCCAGCAGACCGGGAGGAAACACCGGGGAGCTGTTTTTT
TRBD2	TRBV6-5	TRBJ2-7	-	CASSYLSGRDEQYF	TGTGCCAGCAGTTACCTTAGCGGGAGGGACGAGCAGTACTTC
-	TRBV18	TRBJ1-1	-	CASSPPQNTEAFF	TGTGCCAGCTCACCACCACAGAACACTGAAGCTTTCTTT
TRBD2	TRBV7-2	TRBJ2-1	-	CASSPPGLVYNEQFF	TGTGCCAGCAGCCCCCCGGGACTAGTATACAATGAGCAGTTCTTC